This TCR beta chain is drawn from a study of PD-1 blockade in classical Hodgkin lymphoma (dated by TCRdb to the early 2020s). In terms of the full investigation: Nivolumab dosing was 3 mg/kg intravenously every 2 weeks, continuing until either disease progression or unacceptable toxicity. The study used TCR beta sequencing and CyTOF to define a peripheral blood immune signature of response to PD-1 blockade in classical Hodgkin lymphoma.

The CDR3 contains 18 residues, cysteine and phenylalanine counted. The entry retains the CDR3 DNA only, 54 bases that are in frame from base 1. Trimming leaves V shorter by 0 bases and J shorter by 2 bases, with the junction holding 9 bases beyond the gene matches. Sequences MGHRA (CDR1) and YSYEKL (CDR2) are obtained from the germline V gene. The time point tag for this specimen amounts to: cycle 4 day 1 (C4D1), after about 6 weeks of nivolumab. Every trial patient had relapsed after autologous stem cell transplantation, and cohorts A, B and C differed in prior brentuximab vedotin exposure. The trial cohort included 50 to 60 patients with relapsed/refractory classical Hodgkin lymphoma, and each patient had a best overall response of complete response, partial response or progressive disease. In the multi-cohort phase II CheckMate 205 trial, trial patients received single-agent nivolumab. An independent review committee assessed best overall response using the 2007 International Working Group response criteria. PBMCs from the trial were collected at three points: immediately before nivolumab initiation (C1D1), and during therapy at cycle 2 day 1 and cycle 4 day 1. Peripheral blood was collected in 8 mL Vacutainer Cell Preparation Tubes, from which PBMCs were isolated by centrifugation and then cryopreserved.

Genomic DNA was isolated using the Qiagen DNeasy kit from unsorted PBMCs as well as from negatively selected CD4+ and CD8+ fractions. TCR beta CDR3 regions were amplified by immunoSEQ multiplex PCR using primers annealing to V and J segments. Amplification bias was minimized using a synthetic immune receptor repertoire, and residual bias was removed computationally after sequencing. As for the original processing: Repertoire diversity was quantified as the Shannon entropy index using custom Python scripts. The unsorted, CD4+ and CD8+ repertoires were each analyzed separately, with the exception of combined analyses, where CD4+ and CD8+ sequences were merged in silico. Clonal expansion was defined as at least a 2-fold frequency increase after treatment relative to C1D1, with a pseudocount of 0.5 for undetected baseline clones. Singleton clones were defined as clones with 0 or 1 copy at C1D1, and non-singleton clones were defined as clones with 2 or more copies. Clones expanded in unsorted samples were annotated as CD4+, CD8+ or unknown by matching protein sequences in sorted samples from the same patient. Wilcoxon tests were applied to paired samples to test diversity changes from C1D1 to C4D1. The table comes from immuneACCESS by way of TCRdb, which keeps in-frame sequences with V and J called. Part of the clones is missing from these tables; in studies checked, under half for an unresolved V gene and the rest for unknown reasons. That table furnishes V, J and clone size, whereas the DNA furnished D and trimming. The sample yields 90,000 or so clones; 78% were counted once. The ten largest clones represent less than 10% of the sample.

What the authors observed across the whole study: Baseline TCR diversity was reported to be lower in newly diagnosed patients than in healthy donors, and even lower in relapsed/refractory patients. By C4D1, a significant rise was seen in CD4+ TCR diversity but not in CD8+ TCR diversity (p=0.0027 vs p=0.16), and the rise was most apparent among complete responders (p=0.02). Trial patients achieving complete response had baseline diversity similar to newly diagnosed patients, whereas partial responders and progressors had significantly lower diversity. Only a single clinical trial cohort was studied, and what caused the repertoire differences, possibly disease activity or prior therapy, remained undefined. Lower diversity was seen in patients whose nivolumab began less than 1 year after ASCT, and these patients were left out of later analyses so that immune reconstitution would not confound the results.

A note on this clone: Its recognized antigen is unknown. No quality values exist for individual bases; no much larger clone is one base distant.

This clonotype originated in a human donor with classical Hodgkin lymphoma. The chain joins TRBV4-1 to TRBJ2-1, and 8 bases in between align with TRBD2. Sequenced material: peripheral blood mononuclear cells (PBMCs), taken before the fourth cycle of nivolumab. The CDR3 in this case is CASSQDGATSGTYNEQFF. The DNA is TGCGCCAGCAGCCAAGATGGGGCCACTAGCGGCACCTACAATGAGCAGTTCTTC.